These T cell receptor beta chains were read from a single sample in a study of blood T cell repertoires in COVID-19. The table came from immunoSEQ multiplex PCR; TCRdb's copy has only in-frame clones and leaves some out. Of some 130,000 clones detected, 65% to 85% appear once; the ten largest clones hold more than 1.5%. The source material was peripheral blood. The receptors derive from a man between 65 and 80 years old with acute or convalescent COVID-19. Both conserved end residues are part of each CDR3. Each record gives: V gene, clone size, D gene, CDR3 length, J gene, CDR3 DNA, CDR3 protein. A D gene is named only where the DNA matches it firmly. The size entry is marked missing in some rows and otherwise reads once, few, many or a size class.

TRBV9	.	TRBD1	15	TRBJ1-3	TGTGCCAGCAGCACGCTGACAGGGGCCGGAAACACCATATATTTT	CASSTLTGAGNTIYF
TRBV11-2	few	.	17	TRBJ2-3	TGTGCCAGCAGCCCGTCGTGGGCGGGGGCCCGCACAGATACGCAGTATTTT	CASSPSWAGARTDTQYF
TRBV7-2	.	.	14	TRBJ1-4	TGTGCCAGCAGCTTTACTAGGGAAAATGAAAAACTGTTTTTT	CASSFTRENEKLFF
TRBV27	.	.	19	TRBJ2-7	TGTGCCAGCAGTTTATCTTCGGGACATAGACTAAGCAGCTCCTACGAGCAGTACTTC	CASSLSSGHRLSSSYEQYF
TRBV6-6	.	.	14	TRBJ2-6	TGTGCCAGCAGTTACGGAGATGGGGCCAACGTCCTGACTTTC	CASSYGDGANVLTF
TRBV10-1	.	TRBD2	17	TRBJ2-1	TGCGCCAGCAGCCCAACCCTAGCGGGGCCATTTGGGAATGAGCAGTTCTTC	CASSPTLAGPFGNEQFF
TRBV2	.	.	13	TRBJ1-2	TGTGCCAGCACTGCTTTTACCGAGGGAGTCCACACCTTC	CASTAFTEGVHTF
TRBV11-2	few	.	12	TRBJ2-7	TGTGCCAGCAGCTTAAGGACAGTCGAGCAGTACTTC	CASSLRTVEQYF
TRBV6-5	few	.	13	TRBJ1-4	TGTGCGAGTATGGACGGAGGTAATGAAAAACTGTTTTTT	CASMDGGNEKLFF
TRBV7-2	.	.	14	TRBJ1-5	TGTGCCAGCAGCTTACAGGGATATCTTCAGCCCCAGCATTTT	CASSLQGYLQPQHF
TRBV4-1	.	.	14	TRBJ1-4	TGCGCCAGCAGCCAAGGGTCTACCAATGAAAAACTGTTTTTT	CASSQGSTNEKLFF
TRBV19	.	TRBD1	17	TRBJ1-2	TGTGCCAGTTTACCCCGGGGTGTTCGACAGGGAGGCTATGGCTACACCTTC	CASLPRGVRQGGYGYTF
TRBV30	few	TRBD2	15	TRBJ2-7	TGTGCCTGGAGTGTCGCGGAGCGGGGAGGGTACGAGCAGTACTTC	CAWSVAERGGYEQYF
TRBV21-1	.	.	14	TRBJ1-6	TGTGCCAGCAGCAAAAGTCTGAGGGATTCACCCCTCCACTTT	CASSKSLRDSPLHF
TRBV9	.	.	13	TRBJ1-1	TGTGCCAGCAGCGCTACAGTGAACACTGAAGCTTTCTTT	CASSATVNTEAFF
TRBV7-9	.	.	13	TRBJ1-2	TGTGCCAGCAGCTTAGGACAGTCGAGAGGCTACACCTTC	CASSLGQSRGYTF
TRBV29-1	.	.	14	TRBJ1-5	TGCAGCGTGAGTGGACAGAGGAGCAATCAGCCCCAGCATTTT	CSVSGQRSNQPQHF
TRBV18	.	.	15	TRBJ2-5	TGTGCCAGCTCACCAAATCAGGGTCTTGGAGAGACCCAGTACTTC	CASSPNQGLGETQYF